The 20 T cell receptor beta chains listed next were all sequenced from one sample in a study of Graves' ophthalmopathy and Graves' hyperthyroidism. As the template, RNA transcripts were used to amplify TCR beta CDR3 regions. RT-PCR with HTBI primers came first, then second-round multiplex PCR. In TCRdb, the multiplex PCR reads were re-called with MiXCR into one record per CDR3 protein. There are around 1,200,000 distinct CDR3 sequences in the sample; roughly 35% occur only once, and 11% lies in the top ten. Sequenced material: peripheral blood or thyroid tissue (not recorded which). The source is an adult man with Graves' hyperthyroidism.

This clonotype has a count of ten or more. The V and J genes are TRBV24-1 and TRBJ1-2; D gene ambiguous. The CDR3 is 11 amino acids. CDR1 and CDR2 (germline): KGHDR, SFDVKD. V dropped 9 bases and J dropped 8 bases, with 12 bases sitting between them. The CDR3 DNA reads TGTGCCACCGAGGGTTTCGACGGCTACACCTTC. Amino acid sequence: CATEGFDGYTF.

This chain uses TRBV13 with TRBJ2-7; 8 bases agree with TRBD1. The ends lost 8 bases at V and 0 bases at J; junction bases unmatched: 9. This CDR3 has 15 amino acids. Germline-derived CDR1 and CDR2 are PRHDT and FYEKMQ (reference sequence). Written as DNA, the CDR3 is TGTGCCAGCCGCCTCAGGGACAGGAGCTCCTACGAGCAGTACTTC. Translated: CASRLRDRSSYEQYF.

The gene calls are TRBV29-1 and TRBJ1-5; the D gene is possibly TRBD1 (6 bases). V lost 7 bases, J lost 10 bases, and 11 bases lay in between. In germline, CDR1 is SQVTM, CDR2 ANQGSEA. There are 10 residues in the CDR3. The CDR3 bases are TGCAGCGGGCAAGGGGGTCCCCAGCATTTT. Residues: CSGQGGPQHF.

CDR3 protein: CATNGGNSNQPQHF. DNA for the CDR3: TGTGCCACCAATGGCGGAAATAGCAATCAGCCCCAGCATTTT. The chain employs TRBV10-3 and TRBJ1-5; D remains unclear. CDR1 is ENHRY and CDR2 is SYGVKD in the germline V gene. This CDR3 is 14 amino acids long. Trimming stripped 10 bases from V and 0 bases from J, with 13 bases between.

The CDR3 DNA reads as TGTGCCAGCAGCGCCGGGACGTCAGCTGGGCAGTACTTC. It codes for CASSAGTSAGQYF. The J gene is TRBJ2-7, the V gene TRBV9; either TRBD1 or TRBD2 may fit D (5 bases each). Germline CDR1 SGDLS, CDR2 YYNGEE. Deletions cut 3 bases from V and 9 bases from J, with 16 bases between. The length of the CDR3 is 13 residues. Using reference TRBV9 and TRBJ2-7 for the parts outside the CDR3, the full variable domain is DSGVTQTPKHLITATGQRVTLRCSPRSGDLSVYWYQQSLDQGLQFLIQYYNGEERAKGNILERFSAQQFPDLHSELNLSSLELGDSALYFCASSAGTSAGQYFGPGTRLTVT.

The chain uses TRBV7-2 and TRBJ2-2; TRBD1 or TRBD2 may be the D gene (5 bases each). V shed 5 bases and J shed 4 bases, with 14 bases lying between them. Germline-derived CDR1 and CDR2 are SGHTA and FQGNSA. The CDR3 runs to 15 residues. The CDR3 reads CASSQQGEVTGELFF. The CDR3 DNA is TGTGCCAGCAGCCAGCAGGGAGAGGTCACCGGGGAGCTGTTTTTT.

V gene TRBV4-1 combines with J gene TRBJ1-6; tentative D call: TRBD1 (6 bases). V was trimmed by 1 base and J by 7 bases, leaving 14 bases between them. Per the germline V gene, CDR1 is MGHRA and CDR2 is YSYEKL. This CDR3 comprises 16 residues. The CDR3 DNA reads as TGCGCCAGCAGCCAAGGTCGGACAGTGGAGAATTCACCCCTCCACTTT. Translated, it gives CASSQGRTVENSPLHF.

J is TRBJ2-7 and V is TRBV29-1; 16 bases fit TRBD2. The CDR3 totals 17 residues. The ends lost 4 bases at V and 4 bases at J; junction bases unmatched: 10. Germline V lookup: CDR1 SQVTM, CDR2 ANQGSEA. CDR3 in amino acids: CSVAQGTSGRAVYEQYF. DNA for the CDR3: TGCAGCGTTGCCCAAGGGACTAGCGGGAGGGCCGTGTACGAGCAGTACTTC.

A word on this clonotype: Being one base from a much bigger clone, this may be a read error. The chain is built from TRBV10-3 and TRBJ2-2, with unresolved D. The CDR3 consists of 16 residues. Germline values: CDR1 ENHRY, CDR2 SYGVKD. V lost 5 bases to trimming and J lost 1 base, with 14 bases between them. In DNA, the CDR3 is TGTGCCATCAGTCGAGGCGCCCCGGGGAACACCGGGGAGCTGTTTTTT. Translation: CAISRGAPGNTGELFF.

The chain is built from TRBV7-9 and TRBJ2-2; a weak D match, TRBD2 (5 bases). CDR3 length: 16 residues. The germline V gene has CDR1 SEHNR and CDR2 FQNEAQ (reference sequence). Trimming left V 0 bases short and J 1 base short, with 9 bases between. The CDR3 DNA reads TGTGCCAGCAGCTTAGCCCGGACTCGGAACACCGGGGAGCTGTTTTTT. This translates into CASSLARTRNTGELFF.

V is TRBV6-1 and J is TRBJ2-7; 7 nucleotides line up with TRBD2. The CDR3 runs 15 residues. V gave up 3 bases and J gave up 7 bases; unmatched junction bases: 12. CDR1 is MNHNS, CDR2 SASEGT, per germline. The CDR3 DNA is TGTGCCAGCAGTGAGTTCGGACTAGTGGTCGAGGAGCAGTACTTC. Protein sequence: CASSEFGLVVEEQYF.

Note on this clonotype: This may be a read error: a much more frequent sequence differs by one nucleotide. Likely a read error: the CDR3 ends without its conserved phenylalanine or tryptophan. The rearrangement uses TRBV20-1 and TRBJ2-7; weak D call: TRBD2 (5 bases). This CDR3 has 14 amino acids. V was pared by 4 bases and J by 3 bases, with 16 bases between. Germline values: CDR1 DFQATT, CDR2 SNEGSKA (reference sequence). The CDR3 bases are TGCAGTGCTACCGGAGGTGGCCTTGGCTACGAGCAGTACTCC. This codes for CSATGGGLGYEQYS.

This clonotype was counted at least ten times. The CDR3 loop is CASSSSAGTNEKLFF. CDR3 coding DNA: TGTGCCAGCAGTTCAAGTGCAGGGACTAATGAAAAACTGTTTTTT. The V gene is TRBV12-3 or TRBV12-4, the J gene TRBJ1-4; possibly TRBD1 for D (5 bases). The CDR3 sequence is 15 residues long. The V end lost 4 bases, the J end lost 2 bases, and 11 bases lay between the germline ends.

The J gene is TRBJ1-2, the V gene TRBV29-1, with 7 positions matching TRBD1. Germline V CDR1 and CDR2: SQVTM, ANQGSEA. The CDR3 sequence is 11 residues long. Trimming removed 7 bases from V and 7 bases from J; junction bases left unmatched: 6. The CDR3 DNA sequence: TGCAGCGGTGTGACAGGGTTTGGCTACACCTTC. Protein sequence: CSGVTGFGYTF.

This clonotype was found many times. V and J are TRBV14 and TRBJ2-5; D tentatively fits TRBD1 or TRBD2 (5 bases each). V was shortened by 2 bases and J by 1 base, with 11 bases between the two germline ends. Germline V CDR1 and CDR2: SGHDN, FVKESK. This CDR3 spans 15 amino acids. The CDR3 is CASSQMRGTQETQYF. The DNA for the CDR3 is TGTGCCAGCAGCCAAATGAGGGGCACCCAAGAGACCCAGTACTTC.

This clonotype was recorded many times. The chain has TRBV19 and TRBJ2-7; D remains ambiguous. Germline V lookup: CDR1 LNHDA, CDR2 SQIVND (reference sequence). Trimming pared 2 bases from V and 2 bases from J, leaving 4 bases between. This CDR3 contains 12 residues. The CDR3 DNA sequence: TGTGCCAGTAGTATACCACCCTACGAGCAGTACTTC. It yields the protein CASSIPPYEQYF.

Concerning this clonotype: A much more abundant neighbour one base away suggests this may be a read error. In DNA, the CDR3 is TGCAGTGCTCCCCCGGGGGGAACCTCACCCCTCTACTTT. Its translation is CSAPPGGTSPLYF. The chain employs TRBV20-1 and TRBJ1-6, with a tentative D call TRBD1 (5 bases). Germline V CDR1 and CDR2: DFQATT, SNEGSKA (reference sequence). The CDR3 extends over 13 amino acids.

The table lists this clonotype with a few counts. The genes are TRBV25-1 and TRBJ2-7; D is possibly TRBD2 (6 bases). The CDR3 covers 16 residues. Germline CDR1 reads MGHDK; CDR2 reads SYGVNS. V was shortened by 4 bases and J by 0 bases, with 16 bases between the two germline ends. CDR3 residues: CASSGPPGLNSYEQYF. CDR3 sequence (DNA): TGTGCCAGCAGTGGCCCACCGGGACTGAACTCCTACGAGCAGTACTTC.

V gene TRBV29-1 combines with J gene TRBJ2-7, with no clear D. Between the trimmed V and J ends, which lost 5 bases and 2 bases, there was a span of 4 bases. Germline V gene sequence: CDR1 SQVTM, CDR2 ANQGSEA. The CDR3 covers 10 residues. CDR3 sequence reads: CSVITYEQYF. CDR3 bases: TGCAGCGTTATAACCTACGAGCAGTACTTC.

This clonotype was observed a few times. The CDR3 sequence: CASRPYVGRLSGNTIYF. DNA for the CDR3: TGTGCCAGCAGGCCCTATGTGGGGCGACTCTCTGGAAACACCATATATTTT. The chain is built from TRBV12-3 or TRBV12-4 and TRBJ1-3, with D possibly matching TRBD1 (5 bases). Trimming removed 6 bases at V and 0 bases at J, with 18 bases between. This CDR3 region has 17 residues.